These 9 T cell receptor beta chains came from one sample sequenced in a study of graft-versus-host responses after intestinal transplantation. Sequenced by immunoSEQ multiplex PCR; TCRdb stores in-frame clones only, minus some. The table shows about 70,000 clones, with 80% to 95% occurring only once. No antigen is known for these receptors. Source: unstimulated CD8+ T cells sorted from spleen or lymph node cells, taken before intestinal transplant. Receptors were obtained from a human donor who received an intestinal transplant.

The J gene is TRBJ2-7, the V gene TRBV9; TRBD1 matches at 8 bases. V lost 2 bases and J lost 4; bases outside the gene matches: 8. CDR3 length equals 15 residues. CDR1 and CDR2 from the germline V gene are SGDLS and YYNGEE. CDR3 sequence (DNA): TGTGCCAGCAGCGTCGGAGACAGGGGCGATTACGAGCAGTACTTC. Its translation: CASSVGDRGDYEQYF.

Concerning this clone: The conserved closing phenylalanine or tryptophan is absent in this CDR3, likely reflecting a read error. The genes are TRBV29-1 and TRBJ2-7; D is unresolved. The V end lost 1 base, the J end lost 0 bases, and 4 bases lay between the germline ends. Germline assignment: CDR1 SQVTM and CDR2 ANQGSEA. The CDR3 has 12 amino acids. The chain's CDR3 is CSVEGDSYEQYL. CDR3 nucleotides: TGCAGCGTTGAAGGGGACTCCTACGAGCAGTACCTC.

The chain is built from TRBV11-2 and TRBJ1-4; D is unresolved. Germline V gene data show CDR1 as SGHAT and CDR2 as FQNNGV. Trimming removed 4 bases from V and 6 bases from J, with 18 bases in between. The CDR3 loop spans 16 amino acids. The CDR3 nucleotides are TGTGCCAGCAGCTCTACCCAGGTGGTCCCCTATGAAAAACTGTTTTTT. Translation: CASSSTQVVPYEKLFF.

CDR3 in amino acids: CASSVGGGETYEQYF. The CDR3 bases are TGTGCCAGCAGCGTAGGAGGCGGGGAGACCTACGAGCAGTACTTC. This chain connects TRBV9 to TRBJ2-7, with a possible D match to TRBD2 (6 bases). The ends were cut back, 0 bases at V and 2 bases at J, with 12 bases in the middle. CDR1 SGDLS and CDR2 YYNGEE come from the germline V gene. The CDR3 covers 15 residues.

The rearrangement joins TRBV5-6 to TRBJ2-1; D unclear. CDR1 is SGHDT and CDR2 is YYEEEE in the germline V gene. Trimming cost V 4 bases and J 12 bases, with 8 bases left between them. The CDR3 runs 10 residues. The CDR3 nucleotides read TGTGCCAGCAGCCGTCGCGGGCAGTTCTTC. As protein: CASSRRGQFF.

The J gene is TRBJ1-1, the V gene TRBV5-8, with unresolved D. The CDR3 extends over 13 amino acids. Between the trimmed V and J ends, which lost 1 base and 4 bases, there was a span of 8 bases. Germline V gene sequence: CDR1 SGHTS, CDR2 YDEGEE. CDR3 loop: CASSLFMATEAFF. In nucleotides, the CDR3 is TGTGCCAGCAGCTTGTTCATGGCCACTGAAGCTTTCTTT.

The chain couples TRBV9 to TRBJ2-3, with D possibly matching TRBD1 (6 bases). Trimming pared 0 bases from V and 1 base from J, leaving 6 bases between. CDR1 and CDR2 (germline): SGDLS, YYNGEE. The CDR3 covers 14 residues. The CDR3 sequence is CASSVEGGTDTQYF. The CDR3 nucleotides are TGTGCCAGCAGCGTAGAGGGGGGCACAGATACGCAGTATTTT.

This clone was observed once. The chain is built from TRBV7-8 and TRBJ2-7, with 7 bases that match TRBD2. Per the germline V gene, CDR1 is SGHVS and CDR2 is FQNEAQ. There are 13 residues in the CDR3. The trim removed 5 bases at V and 2 bases at J, leaving 3 bases unmatched. CDR3 sequence: CASSAGTTYEQYF. CDR3 in DNA: TGTGCCAGCAGCGCCGGGACTACCTACGAGCAGTACTTC.

V and J are TRBV15 and TRBJ1-5; perhaps TRBD1 as D (6 bases). Germline assignment: CDR1 LNHNV and CDR2 YYDKDF (reference sequence). This CDR3 spans 13 amino acids. Trimming pared 7 bases from V and 7 bases from J, leaving 14 bases between. CDR3 sequence (DNA): TGTGCCACCACAAGGGGGGGCGGGCAGCCCCAGCATTTT. Its protein is CATTRGGGQPQHF.